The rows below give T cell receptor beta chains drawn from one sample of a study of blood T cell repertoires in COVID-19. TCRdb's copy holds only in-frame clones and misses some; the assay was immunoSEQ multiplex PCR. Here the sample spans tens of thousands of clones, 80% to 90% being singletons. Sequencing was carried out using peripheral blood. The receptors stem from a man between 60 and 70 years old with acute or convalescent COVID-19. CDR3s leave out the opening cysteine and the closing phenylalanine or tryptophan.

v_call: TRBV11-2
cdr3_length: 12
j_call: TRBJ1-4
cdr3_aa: ASSFDRGNEKLF

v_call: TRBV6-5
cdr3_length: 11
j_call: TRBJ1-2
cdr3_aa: ASRTGANYGYT

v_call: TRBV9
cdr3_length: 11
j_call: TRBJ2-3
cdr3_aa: ASSVSPPDTQY

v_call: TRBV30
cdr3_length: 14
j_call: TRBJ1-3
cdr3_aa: AWSKGGGLSTYTIY

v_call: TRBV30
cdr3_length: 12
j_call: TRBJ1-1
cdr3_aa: AWSSVRGNTEAF

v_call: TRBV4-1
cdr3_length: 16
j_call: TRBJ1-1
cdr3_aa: ASSQKGEPGSMNTEAF

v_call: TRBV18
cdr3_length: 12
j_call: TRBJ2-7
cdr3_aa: ASSPRGRGYEQY

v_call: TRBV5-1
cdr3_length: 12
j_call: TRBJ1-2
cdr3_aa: ASSLAGTDYGYT

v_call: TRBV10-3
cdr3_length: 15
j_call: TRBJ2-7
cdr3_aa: AISEVAPGGFRGEQY

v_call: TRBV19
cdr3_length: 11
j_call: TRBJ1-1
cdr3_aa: ASSLQVRTEAF

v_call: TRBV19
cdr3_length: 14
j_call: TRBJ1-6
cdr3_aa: ASSIPTGGLGSPLH

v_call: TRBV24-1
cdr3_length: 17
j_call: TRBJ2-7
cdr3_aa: ATSDLIPSENNGVYEQY

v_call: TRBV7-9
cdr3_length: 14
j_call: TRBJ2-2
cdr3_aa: ASSLGVIQDTGELF

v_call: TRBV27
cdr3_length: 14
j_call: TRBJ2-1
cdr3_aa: ASSLLTGVSSNEQF

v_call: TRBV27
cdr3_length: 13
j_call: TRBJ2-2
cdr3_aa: ASSLWGAGTGELF

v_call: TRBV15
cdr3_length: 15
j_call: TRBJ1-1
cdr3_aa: ATSRGPGLRGNTEAF

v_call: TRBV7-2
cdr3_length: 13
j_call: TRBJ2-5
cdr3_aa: ASSLVRTPAETQY

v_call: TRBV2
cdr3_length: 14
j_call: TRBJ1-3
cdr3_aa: ASSVRPSYSGNTIY

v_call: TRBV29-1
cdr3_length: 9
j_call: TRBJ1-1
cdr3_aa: SGLDREEAF

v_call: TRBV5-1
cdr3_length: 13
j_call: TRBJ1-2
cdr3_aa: ASSLYGGTGDGYT

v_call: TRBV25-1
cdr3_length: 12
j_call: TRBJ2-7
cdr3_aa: ASRLTGGGYEQY

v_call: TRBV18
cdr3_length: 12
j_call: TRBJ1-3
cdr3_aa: ASSPQGSGNTIY

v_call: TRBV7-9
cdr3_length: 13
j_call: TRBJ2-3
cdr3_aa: ASSLTRGGADTQY

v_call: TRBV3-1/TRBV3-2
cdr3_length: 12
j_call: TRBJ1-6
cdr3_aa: ASSQRDRDSPLH

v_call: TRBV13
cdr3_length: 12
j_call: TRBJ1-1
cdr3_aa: ASSLGAGNTEAF

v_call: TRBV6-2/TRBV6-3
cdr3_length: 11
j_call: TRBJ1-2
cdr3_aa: ASSDRGVYGYT

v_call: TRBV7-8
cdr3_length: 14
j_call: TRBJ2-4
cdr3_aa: ASSLQGQGSKNIQY

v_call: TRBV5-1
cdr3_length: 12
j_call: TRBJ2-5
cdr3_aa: ASSFIGVQETQY

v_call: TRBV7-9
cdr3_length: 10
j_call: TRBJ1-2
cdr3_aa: ASSSEVYGYT

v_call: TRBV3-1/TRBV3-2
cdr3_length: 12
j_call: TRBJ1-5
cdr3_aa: ASSQGGSGQPQH

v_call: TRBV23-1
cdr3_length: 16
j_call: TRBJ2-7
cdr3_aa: ASSQSSPGQISVSEQY

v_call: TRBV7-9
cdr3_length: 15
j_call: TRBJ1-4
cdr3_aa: ASSLVQVQGANEKLF

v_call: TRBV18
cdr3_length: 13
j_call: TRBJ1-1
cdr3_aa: ASSLVRGVNTEAF

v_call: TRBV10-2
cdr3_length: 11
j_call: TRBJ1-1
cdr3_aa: ASSLQGYTEAF

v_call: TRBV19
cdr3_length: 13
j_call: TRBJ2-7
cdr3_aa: ASSIPGRVLYEQY

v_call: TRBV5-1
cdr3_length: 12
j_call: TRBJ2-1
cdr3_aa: ASSWGGGAYEQF

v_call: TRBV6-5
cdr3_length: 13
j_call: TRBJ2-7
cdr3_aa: ASSLPGQGRNEQY

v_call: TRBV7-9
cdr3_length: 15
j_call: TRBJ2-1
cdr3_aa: ASSDKRVRDSYNEQF

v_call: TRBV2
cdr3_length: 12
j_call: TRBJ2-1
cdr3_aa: ASLGLAGRNEQF

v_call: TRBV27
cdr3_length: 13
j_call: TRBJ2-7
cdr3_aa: ASSAGTGGLWEQY

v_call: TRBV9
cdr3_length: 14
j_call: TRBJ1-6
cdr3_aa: ASSVSGHLYNSPLH

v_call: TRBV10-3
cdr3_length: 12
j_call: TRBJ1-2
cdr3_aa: AISAGQRNYGYT

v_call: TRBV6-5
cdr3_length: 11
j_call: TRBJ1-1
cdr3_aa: ASSYGGDTEAF

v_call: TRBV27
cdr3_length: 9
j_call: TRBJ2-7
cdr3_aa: ATGLNYEQY

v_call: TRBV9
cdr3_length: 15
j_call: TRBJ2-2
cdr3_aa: ASSPGLAGAARGELF

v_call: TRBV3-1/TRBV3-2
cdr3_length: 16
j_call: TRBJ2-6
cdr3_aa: ASSQQGLSGSGANVLT

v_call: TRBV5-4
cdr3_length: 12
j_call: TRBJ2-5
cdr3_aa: ASSSRTGQETQY

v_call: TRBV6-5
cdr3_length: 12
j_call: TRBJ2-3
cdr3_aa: ATRRGVSTDTQY

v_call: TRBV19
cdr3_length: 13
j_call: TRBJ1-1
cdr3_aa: ASRNRGAQFTEAF